What follows are 24 T cell receptor beta chains derived from one specimen sequenced in a study of CD8+CD57+ T cells in acquired aplastic anemia. The template for TCR beta VDJ and CDR3 sequence profiling was genomic DNA. TCRdb recomputed calls from the reads with MiXCR, one row per CDR3 protein. The table shows fewer than 200,000 distinct CDR3 sequences, with 71% occurring only once. Patients chosen for sequencing had CD8+CD57+ cells that had expanded, as shown by flow cytometry. Sequencing was carried out using sorted CD4+, CD8+, or CD8+CD57+ T cells (not recorded which) from PBMCs. The receptor source for this set is a human donor with aplastic anemia.

This clonotype was seen once. The chain is built from TRBV25-1 and TRBJ1-1, with TRBD1 matching 8 bases. V lost 6 bases, J lost 6 bases, and 18 bases stayed unmatched. This CDR3 has 17 residues. Germline loops: CDR1 MGHDK, CDR2 SYGVNS. The CDR3 sequence is CASRRGAGGLQQAEAFF. The CDR3 DNA is TGTGCCAGCAGGAGGGGGGCAGGGGGCCTTCAACAGGCTGAAGCTTTCTTT.

The rearrangement links TRBV5-1 to TRBJ2-2; 11 bases are a match to TRBD2. Germline assignment: CDR1 SGHRS and CDR2 YFSETQ. The CDR3 extends over 16 amino acids. The V and J ends lost 2 bases and 5 bases, in that order; junction bases with no gene match: 5. The CDR3 coding sequence is TGCGCCAGCAGCTTTACTAGCGGGGGTGATACCGGGGAGCTGTTTTTT. Residues: CASSFTSGGDTGELFF.

This chain connects TRBV20-1 to TRBJ2-5; D is possibly TRBD1 or TRBD2 (5 bases each). The CDR3 is made up of 16 amino acids. V was pared by 0 bases and J by 4 bases, with 18 bases between. Per the germline V gene, CDR1 is DFQATT and CDR2 is SNEGSKA (reference sequence). CDR3 nucleotides: TGCAGTGCTAGAGACGTCATACTAGGGGCGGGAGAGACCCAGTACTTC. It encodes CSARDVILGAGETQYF.

V and J are TRBV4-1 and TRBJ1-5; D is undetermined. V was clipped by 0 bases and J by 10 bases, with 7 bases between them. CDR1 is MGHRA and CDR2 is YSYEKL in the germline V gene. The CDR3 has 12 amino acids. DNA of the CDR3: TGCGCCAGCAGCCAAGATATCGGTCCCCAGCATTTT. Translation gives CASSQDIGPQHF.

This sequence joins TRBV7-2 and TRBJ2-2; D unresolved. The CDR3 is 16 residues long. The germline V gene encodes CDR1 SGHTA and CDR2 FQGNSA. Trimming stripped 6 bases from V and 1 base from J, with 15 bases between. The CDR3 reads CASRYGPAGNTGELFF. The CDR3 nucleotides read TGTGCCAGCAGGTACGGACCGGCTGGGAACACCGGGGAGCTGTTTTTT.

This chain joins TRBV6-4 and TRBJ2-3; a weak D match, TRBD2 (6 bases). CDR1 is MRHNA and CDR2 is SNTAGT in the germline V gene. V dropped 1 base and J dropped 4 bases, with 15 bases sitting between them. The CDR3 has 16 amino acids. In DNA, the CDR3 is TGTGCCAGCAGTGACTTGGGTGAGGGAGGAGCAGATACGCAGTATTTT. Translation: CASSDLGEGGADTQYF.

The rearrangement joins TRBV7-2 to TRBJ2-7; TRBD1 matches 10 bases. V lost 5 bases, J lost 5 bases, and 9 bases stayed unmatched. CDR1 and CDR2 from the germline V gene are SGHTA and FQGNSA. The CDR3 spans 15 residues. DNA of the CDR3: TGTGCCAGCAGCCCAGGACAGGGGGTTTTCCACGAGCAGTACTTC. It yields the protein CASSPGQGVFHEQYF.

V usage is TRBV20-1 and J usage is TRBJ2-3, with 8 bases matching TRBD2. Per germline, CDR1 DFQATT and CDR2 SNEGSKA (reference sequence). J gave up 4 bases and V 3 bases, and 9 bases lay outside the gene matches. This CDR3 spans 15 amino acids. The CDR3 bases are TGCAGTGCTAGGGGCGGCGGGGGGTTGGCAGATACGCAGTATTTT. Protein product: CSARGGGGLADTQYF.

This clonotype was recorded at least ten times. The chain has TRBV29-1 and TRBJ2-1; 11 bases map to TRBD1. V dropped 3 bases and J dropped 6; count of bases not matched to a gene: 10. This CDR3 is 16 amino acids long. Germline CDR1 reads SQVTM; CDR2 reads ANQGSEA. The CDR3 region is CSVDPWGTGGPNEQFF. The CDR3 nucleotides read TGCAGCGTTGACCCCTGGGGGACAGGGGGGCCCAATGAGCAGTTCTTC.

This rearrangement joins TRBV15 to TRBJ2-5; a weak D match, TRBD1 (6 bases). CDR1 and CDR2 from the germline V gene are LNHNV and YYDKDF (reference sequence). Trimming stripped 0 bases from V and 2 bases from J, with 10 bases between. The CDR3 loop spans 15 amino acids. Written as DNA, the CDR3 is TGTGCCACCAGCAGAGACGGGACAAGACAAGAGACCCAGTACTTC. It yields the protein CATSRDGTRQETQYF.

The chain uses TRBV7-3 and TRBJ2-1; possibly TRBD2 for D (7 bases). Trimming left V 1 base short and J 3 bases short, with 13 bases between. CDR1 and CDR2 from the germline V gene are SGHTA and FQGTGA. The CDR3 is made up of 16 amino acids. The CDR3 loop is CASSLRGGGVYNEQFF. CDR3 sequence (DNA): TGTGCCAGCAGCTTAAGGGGGGGCGGGGTCTACAATGAGCAGTTCTTC.

The CDR3 loop reads CASSVGGITDTQYF. The CDR3 coding sequence is TGCGCCAGCAGTGTGGGGGGAATAACAGATACGCAGTATTTT. The J gene is TRBJ2-3, the V gene TRBV10-1, with D possibly TRBD2 on 6 matching bases. V was clipped by 4 bases and J by 3 bases, with 11 bases between them. Germline V gene sequence: CDR1 WNHNN, CDR2 SYGVQD (reference sequence). This CDR3 comprises 14 residues.

The J gene is TRBJ1-6, the V gene TRBV12-3 or TRBV12-4; a possible D gene is TRBD1 (6 bases). The CDR3 consists of 13 residues. Trimming removed 3 bases from V and 13 bases from J, with 13 bases in between. The CDR3 here is CASSFRGPEPLHF. In nucleotides, the CDR3 is TGTGCCAGCAGTTTCCGGGGGCCCGAGCCCCTCCACTTT.

The V call is TRBV19, the J call TRBJ1-5; D is perhaps TRBD1 (6 bases). CDR1 is LNHDA, CDR2 SQIVND, per germline (reference sequence). The germline V and J ends were trimmed by 6 bases and 5 bases, with 14 bases remaining between them. The CDR3 is 14 residues long. The CDR3 DNA reads TGTGCCAGTAGGGCTACAGGGTTCCATCAGCCCCAGCATTTT. As protein: CASRATGFHQPQHF. Based on the CDR3 plus reference TRBV19 and TRBJ1-5, the full variable domain is DGGITQSPKYLFRKEGQNVTLSCEQNLNHDAMYWYRQDPGQGLRLIYYSQIVNDFQKGDIAEGYSVSREKKESFPLTVTSAQKNPTAFYLCASRATGFHQPQHFGDGTRLSIL.

Details on this clonotype: A much larger clone differs by one base, so this may be a read error. The conserved closing phenylalanine or tryptophan is absent in this CDR3, likely reflecting a read error. The V call is TRBV6-1, the J call TRBJ2-7; 8 nucleotides align to TRBD1. This CDR3 comprises 15 residues. The germline V gene has CDR1 MNHNS and CDR2 SASEGT. V was pared by 6 bases and J by 3 bases, with 10 bases of the junction left unmatched. CDR3 nucleotides: TGTGCCAGCAGGGGAACGGGACAGGAATACTACGAGCAGTACCTC. Protein sequence: CASRGTGQEYYEQYL.

V gene TRBV7-8 combines with J gene TRBJ2-1; D is possibly TRBD2 (6 bases). Germline V lookup: CDR1 SGHVS, CDR2 FQNEAQ. The V gene lost 1 base and the J gene lost 0 bases, with 19 bases spanning the gap. The CDR3 spans 19 residues. The CDR3 spells CASSLVLGGAPSSYNEQFF. Written as DNA, the CDR3 is TGTGCCAGCAGCTTAGTGTTGGGAGGAGCCCCGAGCTCCTACAATGAGCAGTTCTTC.

The chain uses TRBV2 and TRBJ2-3; either TRBD1 or TRBD2 may fit D (5 bases each). The V gene lost 7 bases and the J gene lost 3 bases, with 8 bases spanning the gap. The CDR3 has 12 residues. CDR1 is SNHLY, CDR2 FYNNEI, per germline. In DNA form, the CDR3 reads TGTGCCAGCATGAGGGGAACAGATACGCAGTATTTT. It specifies CASMRGTDTQYF.

The chain is built from TRBV5-1 and TRBJ1-1; no clear D. There are 11 residues in the CDR3. Germline V gene data show CDR1 as SGHRS and CDR2 as YFSETQ. V was pared by 2 bases and J by 6 bases, with 5 bases between. Here the CDR3 DNA reads TGCGCCAGCAGCTTATACGCTGAAGCTTTCTTT. Amino acids: CASSLYAEAFF.

This clonotype came up many times. J is TRBJ2-5 and V is TRBV10-2; 12 bases are shared with TRBD2. J gave up 5 bases and V 2 bases, and 3 bases lay outside the gene matches. Germline CDR1 is WSHSY and CDR2 is SAAADI. There are 15 residues in the CDR3. CDR3 DNA: TGCGCCAGCAGTGAGCTAGCGGGGGGGCGGGAGACCCAGTACTTC. It yields the protein CASSELAGGRETQYF.

This chain uses TRBV7-9 with TRBJ1-3; possibly TRBD1 for D (6 bases). Trimming removed 5 bases at V and 0 bases at J, with 11 bases between. The germline gives CDR1 SEHNR, CDR2 FQNEAQ (reference sequence). This CDR3 has 15 amino acids. This chain's CDR3 is CASSRQAYSGNTIYF. CDR3 coding DNA: TGTGCCAGCAGCCGACAGGCGTACTCTGGAAACACCATATATTTT.

This chain joins TRBV7-2 and TRBJ1-2, with 11 positions matching TRBD1. The V gene end was trimmed by 3 bases and the J gene end by 8 bases; junction bases not matched to a gene: 5. CDR1 is SGHTA and CDR2 is FQGNSA in the germline V gene. This CDR3 region has 14 residues. Here the CDR3 DNA reads TGTGCCAGCAGCTTGGACAGGGGGCTGGGAGGCTACACCTTC. Translated: CASSLDRGLGGYTF.

This clonotype was detected a few times. This rearrangement joins TRBV20-1 to TRBJ1-2; D remains ambiguous. The CDR3 has 14 amino acids. Trimming pared 0 bases from V and 8 bases from J, leaving 16 bases between. Germline V lookup: CDR1 DFQATT, CDR2 SNEGSKA (reference sequence). CDR3 region: CSAREVRAAQGYTF. The CDR3 DNA reads as TGCAGTGCTAGAGAAGTCCGGGCTGCCCAGGGCTACACCTTC.

This chain connects TRBV29-1 to TRBJ2-7; D perhaps matches TRBD2 (6 bases). V lost 6 bases to trimming and J lost 13 bases, with 19 bases between them. The CDR3 is 11 amino acids. Germline values: CDR1 SQVTM, CDR2 ANQGSEA. The CDR3 DNA is TGCAGCGTAGGCGGGGAGTCAGGGCCTTACTTC. Protein sequence: CSVGGESGPYF.

The chain is built from TRBV7-9 and TRBJ2-5; maybe TRBD2 (7 bases). CDR1 SEHNR and CDR2 FQNEAQ come from the germline V gene (reference sequence). V lost 7 bases to trimming and J lost 2 bases, with 14 bases between them. The CDR3 contains 14 residues. Here the CDR3 DNA reads TGTGCCAGCATGGCGGGGGCGAGGCAAGAGACCCAGTACTTC. Its translation is CASMAGARQETQYF.